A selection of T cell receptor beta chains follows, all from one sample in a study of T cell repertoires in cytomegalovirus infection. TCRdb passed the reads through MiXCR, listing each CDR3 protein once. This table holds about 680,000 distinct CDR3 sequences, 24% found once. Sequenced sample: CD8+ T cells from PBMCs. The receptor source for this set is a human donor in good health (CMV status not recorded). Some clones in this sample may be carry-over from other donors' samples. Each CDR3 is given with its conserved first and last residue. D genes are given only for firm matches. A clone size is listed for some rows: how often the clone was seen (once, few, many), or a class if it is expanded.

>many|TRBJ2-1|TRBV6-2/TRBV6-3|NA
TGTGCCAGCACATTCATTGGGAGCTCCTACAATGAGCAGTTCTTC
CASTFIGSSYNEQFF
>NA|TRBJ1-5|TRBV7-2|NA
TGTGCCAGCAGCTTAGCACAGCGATTGAATGGCAATCAGCCCCAGCATTTT
CASSLAQRLNGNQPQHF
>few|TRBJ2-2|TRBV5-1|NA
TGCGCCAGCAGCCCGCCCCTGAACACCGGGGAGCTGTTTTTT
CASSPPLNTGELFF
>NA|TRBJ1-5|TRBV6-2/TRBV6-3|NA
TGTGCCAGCAGTTACTTTTGGAACAATCAGCCCCAGCATTTT
CASSYFWNNQPQHF
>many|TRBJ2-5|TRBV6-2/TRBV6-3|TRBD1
TGTGCCAGCAACGACCCAAGGCGGGGACAGGGGAGATCGGAGACCCAGTACTTC
CASNDPRRGQGRSETQYF
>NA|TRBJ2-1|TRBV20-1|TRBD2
TGCAGTGCTACCGCTAGCGGGTGGGGCTCCTACAATGAGCAGTTCTTC
CSATASGWGSYNEQFF
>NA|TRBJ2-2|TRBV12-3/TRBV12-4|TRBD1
TGTGCCAGCAGCTTCGATCCAGGGGGATGGACCGGGGAGCTGTTTTTT
CASSFDPGGWTGELFF
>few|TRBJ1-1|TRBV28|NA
TGTGCCAGCAGTTTTGGGAAGGGCCGCGTATTAATCCAGGTGAACACTGAAGCTTTCTTT
CASSFGKGRVLIQVNTEAFF
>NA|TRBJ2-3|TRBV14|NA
TGTGCCAGCAGCCAAGGGACTATCCTGTTAGGAGATACGCAGTATTTT
CASSQGTILLGDTQYF
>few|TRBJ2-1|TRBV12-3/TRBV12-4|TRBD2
TGTGCCAGCAGTTTCAAAGGAGCGGGGTACAATGAGCAGTTCTTC
CASSFKGAGYNEQFF
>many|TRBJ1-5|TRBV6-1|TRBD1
TGTGCCAGCAGTGAACTGGACAGGGCTGATCAGCCCCAGCATTTT
CASSELDRADQPQHF
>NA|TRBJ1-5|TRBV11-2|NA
TGTGCCAGCAGCATTTTCCCAGGGCAGCCCCAGCATTTT
CASSIFPGQPQHF
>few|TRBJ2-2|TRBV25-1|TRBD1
TGTGCCAGCAGAGGAGGGACAGGGTTGATCGGGGAGCTGTTTTTT
CASRGGTGLIGELFF
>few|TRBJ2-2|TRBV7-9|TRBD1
TGTGCCAGCAGCTTAGCCCTAGGACAGGCAAGAAACACCGGGGAGCTGTTTTTT
CASSLALGQARNTGELFF
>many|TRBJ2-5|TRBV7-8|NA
TGTGCCAGCAGCCCCCGTGGGGTGCTGGAGACCCAGTACTTC
CASSPRGVLETQYF
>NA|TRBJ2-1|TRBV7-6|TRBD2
TGTGCCAGCAGCTTGTCTAGCGGGGGGGTTTACAATGAGCAGTTCTTC
CASSLSSGGVYNEQFF
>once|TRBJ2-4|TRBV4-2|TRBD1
TGTGCCAGCAGCCAAGAACAGGGGGAGACCAAAAACATTCAGTACTTC
CASSQEQGETKNIQYF
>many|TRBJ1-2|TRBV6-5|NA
TGTGCCAGCAGTTACGGAGTGGACAGCACGTTGGATGGCTACACCTTC
CASSYGVDSTLDGYTF
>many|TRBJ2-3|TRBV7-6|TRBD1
TGTGCCAGCAGCTTAGGGACGGACAGGCCCACAGATACGCAGTATTTT
CASSLGTDRPTDTQYF
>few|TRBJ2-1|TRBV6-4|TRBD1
TGTGCCAGCAGTGACCCCGGGACAGGGTTCAATGAGCAGTTCTTC
CASSDPGTGFNEQFF
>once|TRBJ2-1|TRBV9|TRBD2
TGTGCCAACAGCGACCCTAGCGGGGGGGCCTACAATGAGCAGTTCTTC
CANSDPSGGAYNEQFF
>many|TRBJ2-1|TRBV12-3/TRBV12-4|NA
TGTGCCAGCAGTTTAAGGGTTGCCGTGGACACCACCTACAATGAGCAGTTCTTC
CASSLRVAVDTTYNEQFF
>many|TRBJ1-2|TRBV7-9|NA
TGTGCCAGCAGCTCAGGGGACGTCTATGGCTACACCTTC
CASSSGDVYGYTF
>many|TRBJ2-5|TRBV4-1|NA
TGCGCCAGCAGCCAAGAGAGGACAGCCTTACAAGAGACCCAGTACTTC
CASSQERTALQETQYF
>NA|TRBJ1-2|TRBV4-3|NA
TGCGCCAGCAGCCAAGGCGGAGGGTACGGCTATGGCTACACCTTC
CASSQGGGYGYGYTF
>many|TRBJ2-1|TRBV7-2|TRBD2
TGTGCCAGCAGCATTAGCGGGGGACCCTACAATGAGCAGTTCTTC
CASSISGGPYNEQFF
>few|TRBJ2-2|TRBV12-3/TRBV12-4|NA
TGTGCCAGCCCGGCGAACACCGGGGAGCTGTTTTTT
CASPANTGELFF
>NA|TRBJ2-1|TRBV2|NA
TGTGCCAACAGTGAACTACAGGGGGGGAGTCCCTACAATGAGCAGTTCTTC
CANSELQGGSPYNEQFF
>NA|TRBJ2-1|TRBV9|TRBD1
TGTGCCAGCAGCGGGTACGGGGACAGCATGAATGAGCAGTTCTTC
CASSGYGDSMNEQFF
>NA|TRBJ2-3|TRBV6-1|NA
TGTGCCAGCAGTTACCTACCACCAAGTAGCACAGATACGCAGTATTTT
CASSYLPPSSTDTQYF
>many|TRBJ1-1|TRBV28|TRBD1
TGTGCCAGCTATCACAGGGGGCGGGTTACTGAAGCTTTCTTT
CASYHRGRVTEAFF
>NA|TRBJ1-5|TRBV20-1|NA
TGCAGTGCCCGACCCAGGAGGCTCCCTAATCAGCCCCAGCATTTT
CSARPRRLPNQPQHF
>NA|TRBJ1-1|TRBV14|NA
TGTGCCAGCAGCCCAATCCCACGGACTGCAATGAACACTGAAGCTTTCTTT
CASSPIPRTAMNTEAFF
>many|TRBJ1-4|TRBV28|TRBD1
TGTGCCAGCAACTTTCCGACAGGGAGAGTTGCAACTAATGAAAAACTGTTTTTT
CASNFPTGRVATNEKLFF
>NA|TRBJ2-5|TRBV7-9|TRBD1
TGTGCCAGCAGCTCTTTCCGGGACAGGACCAACTTC
CASSSFRDRTNF
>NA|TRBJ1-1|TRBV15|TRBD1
TGTGCCACCAGCAGAAGAGGACAGGGATCAAACACTGAAGCTTTCTTT
CATSRRGQGSNTEAFF
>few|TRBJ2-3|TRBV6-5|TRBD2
TGTGCCAGCAGTTCCACACTAGCGGAGCGCACAGATACGCAGTATTTT
CASSSTLAERTDTQYF
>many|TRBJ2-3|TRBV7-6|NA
TGTGCCAGCAGCCGTCCGGGACATCAGCAAGATACGCAGTATTTT
CASSRPGHQQDTQYF
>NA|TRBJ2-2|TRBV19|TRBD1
TGTGGTGCGCCCAGGGGGCAGCCCTTCCACAGTGGGTCAAGAAACACCGGGGAGCTGTTTTTT
CGAPRGQPFHSGSRNTGELFF
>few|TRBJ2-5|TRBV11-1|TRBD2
TGTGCCACCACGAAACTAGCGGGAGAATGGGAGACCCAGTACTTC
CATTKLAGEWETQYF
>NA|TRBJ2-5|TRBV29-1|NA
TGCAGCGTTGAAGGGGTGGACACCCTAGAGACCCAGTACTTC
CSVEGVDTLETQYF
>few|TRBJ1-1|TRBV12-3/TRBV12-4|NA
TGTGCCAGCAGACACAGGGAGAACACTGAAGCTTTCTTT
CASRHRENTEAFF